The 27 T cell receptor beta chains below come from one sample, sequenced in a study of type 1 and type 2 diabetes patients. PCR was run on genomic DNA. Multiplex PCR with 30 forward and 13 reverse primers amplified the TCR beta CDR3. Each CDR3 protein gets one entry after TCRdb re-called the multiplex PCR reads with MiXCR. This sample has a few hundred thousand distinct CDR3 sequences; approximately 50% occur once, and the top ten carry roughly an eighth. Sequenced input: peripheral blood mononuclear cells (PBMCs). The receptors shown here come from a man between 18 and 29 years old with type 2 diabetes.

This clonotype was detected a few times. The chain is built from TRBV4-3 and TRBJ2-7; D not certain. The CDR3 is made up of 15 amino acids. CDR1 and CDR2 from the germline V gene are LGHNA and YSLEER. Between the trimmed V and J ends, which lost 0 bases and 2 bases, there was a span of 11 bases. The CDR3 DNA follows: TGCGCCAGCAGCCAAGATCCGACACGAACCTACGAGCAGTACTTC. Encoded protein: CASSQDPTRTYEQYF.

CDR3 sequence reads: CASGGVGRDTQYF. In nucleotides, the CDR3 is TGTGCCAGCGGCGGGGTGGGACGAGATACGCAGTATTTT. J is TRBJ2-3 and V is TRBV9, with D possibly TRBD2 on 6 matching bases. The CDR3 runs 13 residues. Trimming left V 7 bases short and J 5 bases short, with 14 bases between. The germline V gene has CDR1 SGDLS and CDR2 YYNGEE.

The chain links TRBV19 to TRBJ2-7, with D uncertain. The CDR3 consists of 13 residues. Per germline, CDR1 LNHDA and CDR2 SQIVND (reference sequence). The V end lost 5 bases, the J end lost 3 bases, and 11 bases lay between the germline ends. The CDR3 bases are TGTGCCAGTAGTCCGACCAAGAGCTACGAGCAGTACTTC. It translates to CASSPTKSYEQYF.

The chain combines TRBV10-3 with TRBJ2-3; D is unclear. V shed 3 bases and J shed 2 bases, with 9 bases lying between them. Germline V gene sequence: CDR1 ENHRY, CDR2 SYGVKD. This CDR3 contains 14 residues. The CDR3 DNA is TGTGCCATCAGTGATTTGAGTCCCACAGATACGCAGTATTTT. It is translated as CAISDLSPTDTQYF.

V is TRBV27 and J is TRBJ1-1; 10 bases align to TRBD1. CDR1 and CDR2 (germline): MNHEY, SMNVEV (reference sequence). The CDR3 has 17 amino acids. With 6 bases clipped from V and 3 bases from J, the junction kept 13 bases outside the gene matches. This chain's CDR3 is CASSLLVTGGQDTEAFF. The CDR3 DNA sequence: TGTGCCAGCAGCTTACTAGTGACAGGGGGCCAGGACACTGAAGCTTTCTTT.

The rearrangement joins TRBV9 to TRBJ2-7; TRBD2 agrees at 12 bases. V was pared by 3 bases and J by 3 bases, with 1 base of the junction left unmatched. Germline CDR1 SGDLS, CDR2 YYNGEE. The CDR3 is 14 residues long. The CDR3 DNA is TGTGCCAGCAGCGAGACTAGCGGGAGCTACGAGCAGTACTTC. Its protein product is CASSETSGSYEQYF.

The table lists this clonotype with a few counts. The chain links TRBV29-1 to TRBJ2-1, with TRBD2 as a possible D gene (6 bases). The length of the CDR3 is 13 residues. V lost 6 bases and J lost 3, with 12 bases in between. Germline V lookup: CDR1 SQVTM, CDR2 ANQGSEA. CDR3 sequence: CSVRLVVYNEQFF. CDR3 DNA sequence: TGCAGCGTCAGACTAGTAGTCTACAATGAGCAGTTCTTC.

This clonotype was seen a handful of times. The gene calls are TRBV20-1 and TRBJ2-1; D is perhaps TRBD2 (5 bases). Germline assignment: CDR1 DFQATT and CDR2 SNEGSKA (reference sequence). The ends were cut back, 4 bases at V and 9 bases at J, with 10 bases in the middle. The CDR3 has 11 amino acids. The CDR3 is CSAMSRGEQFF. The CDR3 coding sequence is TGCAGTGCTATGTCCCGGGGTGAGCAGTTCTTC.

The chain recombines TRBV7-2 with TRBJ1-1, with no clear D. The germline gives CDR1 SGHTA, CDR2 FQGNSA. CDR3 length: 15 amino acids. The germline V and J ends were trimmed by 2 bases and 3 bases, with 13 bases remaining between them. The CDR3 DNA reads as TGTGCCAGCAGCTTAAGATTTATCGGGGACACTGAAGCTTTCTTT. Protein product: CASSLRFIGDTEAFF.

The chain carries TRBV27 and TRBJ2-1; no reliable D call. Germline V lookup: CDR1 MNHEY, CDR2 SMNVEV (reference sequence). This CDR3 is 13 amino acids long. The V and J ends lost 3 bases and 9 bases respectively, with 12 bases between them. The CDR3 sequence is CASSFPGMGEQFF. The CDR3, as DNA: TGTGCCAGCAGTTTCCCTGGGATGGGTGAGCAGTTCTTC.

This clonotype appeared a single time. The genes are TRBV20-1 and TRBJ2-5, with a possible D match to TRBD1 (6 bases). The CDR3 is 15 amino acids. Germline V gene sequence: CDR1 DFQATT, CDR2 SNEGSKA (reference sequence). V was trimmed by 6 bases and J by 2 bases, leaving 19 bases between them. CDR3 nucleotide sequence: TGCAGTGCACCCGATTTGGGACACCGACAAGAGACCCAGTACTTC. It codes for CSAPDLGHRQETQYF.

This clonotype showed up many times. The chain uses TRBV25-1 and TRBJ2-7; D is undetermined. The germline V and J ends were trimmed by 3 bases and 3 bases, with 6 bases remaining between them. Germline values: CDR1 MGHDK, CDR2 SYGVNS. The CDR3 consists of 12 residues. The CDR3 region has the DNA TGTGCCAGCAGTGATCGAGACTACGAGCAGTACTTC. The encoded protein is CASSDRDYEQYF.

This clonotype was detected many times. The V gene is TRBV30, the J gene TRBJ2-5; D is uncertain. V lost 0 bases and J lost 5, with 16 bases in between. The germline CDR1 and CDR2 sequences are GTSNPN and SVGIG (reference sequence). This CDR3 comprises 15 residues. This chain's CDR3 is CAWSVSGGARETQYF. The CDR3 DNA follows: TGTGCCTGGAGTGTATCCGGCGGTGCGAGGGAGACCCAGTACTTC.

This clonotype was counted only a few times. This chain joins TRBV25-1 and TRBJ1-1; maybe TRBD1 (6 bases). The germline CDR1 and CDR2 sequences are MGHDK and SYGVNS. The CDR3 covers 13 residues. V shed 7 bases and J shed 5 bases, with 14 bases lying between them. CDR3 sequence (DNA): TGTGCCAGCATCGGGGGCGCGGAAACTGAAGCTTTCTTT. It codes for CASIGGAETEAFF.

In this sample, this clonotype turned up a few times. The chain recombines TRBV10-2 with TRBJ1-5, with a possible D match to TRBD1 (6 bases). CDR1 is WSHSY, CDR2 SAAADI, per germline. Trimming cost V 6 bases and J 7 bases, with 16 bases left between them. The length of the CDR3 is 14 residues. The CDR3 spells CASRATVGGQPQHF. CDR3 sequence (DNA): TGCGCCAGCAGGGCGACAGTGGGGGGCCAGCCCCAGCATTTT.

As concerns this clonotype: Because it lacks the conserved phenylalanine or tryptophan at the end, this CDR3 is likely a read error. The chain combines TRBV2 with TRBJ2-3; D possibly corresponds to TRBD2 (5 bases). The CDR3 is made up of 14 amino acids. V was clipped by 6 bases and J by 2 bases, with 12 bases between them. The germline gives CDR1 SNHLY, CDR2 FYNNEI. The CDR3 reads CASSTEGFTDTQYS. As DNA, the CDR3 is TGTGCCAGCAGCACAGAGGGTTTCACAGATACGCAGTATTCT.

This chain links TRBV28 with TRBJ2-2, with D possibly TRBD2 on 5 matching bases. Germline V gene data show CDR1 as MDHEN and CDR2 as SYDVKM. The V end lost 4 bases, the J end lost 3 bases, and 15 bases lay between the germline ends. This CDR3 comprises 16 residues. CDR3 in amino acids: CASSSVGRGYTGELFF. CDR3 DNA sequence: TGTGCCAGCAGTTCGGTTGGGCGCGGGTACACCGGGGAGCTGTTTTTT.

This clonotype occurred a few times. The J gene is TRBJ1-1, the V gene TRBV5-5; D is uncertain. Per the germline V gene, CDR1 is SGHKS and CDR2 is YYEKEE (reference sequence). V was shortened by 0 bases and J by 1 base, with 4 bases between the two germline ends. This CDR3 contains 13 residues. The CDR3 loop reads CASSLEWNTEAFF. Here the CDR3 DNA reads TGTGCCAGCAGCTTGGAATGGAACACTGAAGCTTTCTTT.

The chain combines TRBV19 with TRBJ1-1; D remains unclear. Germline V CDR1 and CDR2: LNHDA, SQIVND (reference sequence). The CDR3 sequence is 11 residues long. The CDR3 bases are TGTGCTGCTGGGTGGAACACTGAAGCTTTCTTT. It codes for CAAGWNTEAFF.

The V and J genes are TRBV6-1 and TRBJ2-7; possible D gene TRBD2, 5 bases. The CDR3 spans 14 residues. The germline V gene encodes CDR1 MNHNS and CDR2 SASEGT. The V and J ends lost 11 bases and 2 bases respectively, with 19 bases between them. The CDR3 loop reads CAALVEDWPYEQYF. For the CDR3, the DNA is TGTGCCGCCCTTGTTGAGGACTGGCCCTACGAGCAGTACTTC.

Only a few counts were recorded for this clonotype. The rearrangement uses TRBV7-2 and TRBJ1-2, with TRBD1 as a possible D gene (6 bases). V gave up 1 base and J gave up 4 bases, with 13 bases separating them. CDR1 and CDR2 (germline): SGHTA, FQGNSA. This CDR3 spans 15 amino acids. CDR3 bases: TGTGCCAGCAGCTTAGACGGACAGAAGACCTATGGCTACACCTTC. It encodes CASSLDGQKTYGYTF.

The sample holds a few counts of this clonotype. This sequence joins TRBV7-2 and TRBJ1-1; no reliable D call. The CDR3 covers 14 residues. Trimming removed 5 bases from V and 4 bases from J, with 14 bases in between. From germline, CDR1 is SGHTA and CDR2 FQGNSA. The CDR3 reads CASSLFEWGTEAFF. CDR3 in DNA: TGTGCCAGCAGCCTTTTCGAGTGGGGCACTGAAGCTTTCTTT.

The gene calls are TRBV2 and TRBJ1-5, with TRBD1 as a possible D gene (5 bases). Looked up from germline, CDR1 is SNHLY and CDR2 is FYNNEI. The CDR3 is 14 amino acids. V was trimmed by 8 bases and J by 1 base, leaving 12 bases between them. The CDR3 loop is CASGRGRSNQPQHF. CDR3 DNA sequence: TGTGCCAGCGGGAGGGGTCGAAGCAATCAGCCCCAGCATTTT.

This clonotype has a handful of counts. The CDR3 DNA reads as TGCAGTGCTAGAGATCAAAGGACGGGGGAAAACGAGCAGTACTTC. This gives the protein CSARDQRTGENEQYF. The rearrangement uses TRBV20-1 and TRBJ2-7; a possible D gene is TRBD2 (6 bases). The CDR3 length is 15 residues. The V end lost 0 bases, the J end lost 5 bases, and 17 bases lay between the germline ends. The germline CDR1 and CDR2 sequences are DFQATT and SNEGSKA (reference sequence).

The chain links TRBV30 to TRBJ2-2, with 9 positions matching TRBD1. This CDR3 is 15 amino acids long. Trimming removed 2 bases from V and 4 bases from J; junction bases left unmatched: 5. CDR1 is GTSNPN, CDR2 SVGIG, per germline (reference sequence). The chain's CDR3 is CAWSLGQGFTGELFF. CDR3 nucleotides: TGTGCCTGGAGTTTGGGACAGGGCTTCACCGGGGAGCTGTTTTTT.

This clonotype was picked up one time. The CDR3 coding sequence is TGTGCCAGCAGCCGAGGGAATACCTACGAGCAGTACTTC. The encoded protein is CASSRGNTYEQYF. The V gene is TRBV4-2, the J gene TRBJ2-7, with D possibly matching TRBD2 (5 bases). CDR1 LGHNA and CDR2 YNFKEQ come from the germline V gene. This CDR3 has 13 amino acids. With 4 bases removed from V and 2 bases from J, the gap between germline ends came to 9 bases.

This chain links TRBV7-9 with TRBJ2-7; 12 bases are a match to TRBD1. V was pared by 6 bases and J by 6 bases, with 9 bases of the junction left unmatched. Germline V gene sequence: CDR1 SEHNR, CDR2 FQNEAQ (reference sequence). This CDR3 contains 15 residues. CDR3 in amino acids: CASSRFGTGGPEQYF. The CDR3 DNA is TGTGCCAGCAGTCGATTTGGGACAGGGGGCCCCGAGCAGTACTTC.